Below are 10 T cell receptor beta chains sequenced from a single sample in a study of T cells after posttransplantation cyclophosphamide. The method was immunoSEQ multiplex PCR; TCRdb's version includes in-frame clones alone and lacks a portion of them. Observed in the sample are tens of thousands of clones, none of them singletons. The sequenced sample was PBMCs. The receptors derive from a woman aged 60 to 75 in good health, CMV-negative, and a related stem cell transplant donor.

There are many counts of this clone. The chain carries TRBV9 and TRBJ2-2; TRBD1 might be the D (6 bases). The CDR3 loop spans 18 amino acids. Germline V gene lookup returns CDR1 SGDLS and CDR2 YYNGEE. With 4 bases removed from V and 2 bases from J, the gap between germline ends came to 21 bases. The CDR3 is CASSSNPGTTYNTGELFF. CDR3 DNA sequence: TGTGCCAGCAGCTCCAACCCCGGGACAACATACAACACCGGGGAGCTGTTTTTT.

This clone was observed at least ten times. This chain joins TRBV27 and TRBJ2-3, with 10 bases identical to TRBD2. The CDR3 consists of 16 residues. The V and J ends lost 6 bases and 0 bases, in that order; junction bases with no gene match: 6. The germline gives CDR1 MNHEY, CDR2 SMNVEV (reference sequence). This CDR3 reads CASRPYSGRSTDTQYF. CDR3 nucleotides: TGTGCCAGCAGACCTTATAGCGGGAGGAGCACAGATACGCAGTATTTT.

This clone has ten or more counts. CDR3 sequence reads: CASSPQGARLQETQYF. The CDR3 bases are TGTGCCAGCAGCCCACAGGGGGCGCGCCTCCAAGAGACCCAGTACTTC. This chain connects TRBV7-2 to TRBJ2-5; 9 bases map to TRBD1. The CDR3 runs to 16 residues. Per the germline V gene, CDR1 is SGHTA and CDR2 is FQGNSA. V lost 5 bases to trimming and J lost 1 base; unmatched junction nucleotides: 8.

This clone was seen more than once but under ten times. CDR3 amino acids: CASSQVGGSFLNYGYTF. CDR3 nucleotides: TGCGCCAGCAGCCAAGTTGGAGGGAGTTTTCTTAACTATGGCTACACCTTC. The J gene is TRBJ1-2, the V gene TRBV4-3; D uncertain. Germline CDR1 reads LGHNA; CDR2 reads YSLEER. The CDR3 runs to 17 residues. Trimming took off 1 base at V and 1 base at J, with 16 bases between the two ends.

This clone was recorded many times. This rearrangement joins TRBV5-6 to TRBJ2-7; the D gene is possibly TRBD2 (6 bases). The CDR3 spans 16 residues. V lost 1 base and J lost 3, with 17 bases in between. Germline V gene data show CDR1 as SGHDT and CDR2 as YYEEEE. CDR3 in amino acids: CASSLWDQRRGYEQYV. The CDR3 DNA follows: TGTGCCAGCAGCTTGTGGGATCAGCGGCGGGGCTACGAGCAGTACGTC.

J is TRBJ1-2 and V is TRBV9; the D gene is possibly TRBD1 (5 bases). The CDR3 loop spans 14 amino acids. V was trimmed by 3 bases and J by 3 bases, leaving 12 bases between them. Germline V gives CDR1 SGDLS, CDR2 YYNGEE. The CDR3 DNA reads as TGTGCCAGCAGCGGGACATTGGTCTACTATGGCTACACCTTC. Translating it yields CASSGTLVYYGYTF.

Worth noting for this clone: Given a much more abundant clone one base away, this may be a read error. The chain joins TRBV6-4 to TRBJ2-1, with TRBD2 matching 13 bases. Per germline, CDR1 MRHNA and CDR2 SNTAGT. This CDR3 has 15 residues. The CDR3 loop is CASSPGTSGVDEPFF. CDR3 nucleotides: TGTGCCAGCAGTCCCGGGACTAGCGGGGTCGATGAGCCGTTCTTC.

This clone has just a few counts. The chain uses TRBV6-5 and TRBJ2-5; 7 positions agree with TRBD2. The trim removed 0 bases at V and 5 bases at J, leaving 3 bases unmatched. The CDR3 sequence is 14 residues long. Per the germline V gene, CDR1 is MNHEY and CDR2 is SVGAGI. DNA for the CDR3: TGTGCCAGCAGTTACTCGCAGGGAGGGGAGACCCAGTACTTC. This gives the protein CASSYSQGGETQYF.

This clone occurred many times. The chain recombines TRBV30 with TRBJ2-4; 7 positions match TRBD2. This CDR3 has 15 residues. Germline-derived CDR1 and CDR2 are GTSNPN and SVGIG (reference sequence). J lost 0 bases, V lost 2 bases, and 4 bases had no gene match. The CDR3 loop is CAWSTSAIAKNIQYF. DNA of the CDR3: TGTGCCTGGAGTACTAGCGCGATAGCCAAAAACATTCAGTACTTC. Combining the CDR3 with reference TRBV30 and TRBJ2-4 gives the whole variable domain SQTIHQWPATLVQPVGSPLSLECTVEGTSNPNLYWYRQAAGRGLQLLFYSVGIGQISSEVPQNLSASRPQDRQFILSSKKLLLSDSGFYLCAWSTSAIAKNIQYFGAGTRLSVL.

This clone was picked up many times. The V gene is TRBV29-1, the J gene TRBJ2-5, with 7 bases that match TRBD1. The germline V gene encodes CDR1 SQVTM and CDR2 ANQGSEA. The ends lost 7 bases at V and 0 bases at J; junction bases unmatched: 2. CDR3 length: 12 residues. This chain's CDR3 is CSGGQNQETQYF. CDR3 DNA sequence: TGCAGCGGGGGACAGAACCAAGAGACCCAGTACTTC.